Following are 8 T cell receptor beta chains from one sample sequenced in a study of blood T cell repertoires in COVID-19. Measured with immunoSEQ multiplex PCR; TCRdb has only the in-frame clones, and not every one. Among around 190,000 clones, roughly nine tenths were seen once, and the ten largest hold 1.5% to 2%. Specimen: peripheral blood. Every receptor here comes from a man aged 18 to 29 who had recovered from COVID-19.

J is TRBJ1-2 and V is TRBV10-3; 10 bases map to TRBD1. Germline CDR1 reads ENHRY; CDR2 reads SYGVKD. V gave up 5 bases and J gave up 3 bases; unmatched junction bases: 3. This CDR3 spans 14 amino acids. The CDR3 reads CAISRTGGDYGYTF. As DNA, the CDR3 is TGTGCCATCAGTCGGACAGGGGGGGACTATGGCTACACCTTC.

The rearrangement uses TRBV29-1 and TRBJ2-3; 8 bases line up with TRBD1. Looked up from germline, CDR1 is SQVTM and CDR2 is ANQGSEA. CDR3 size: 14 residues. V was pared by 1 base and J by 4 bases, with 4 bases of the junction left unmatched. The CDR3, as DNA: TGCAGCGTTGAAGGGACAGGGCAAGCAGATACGCAGTATTTT. Translation: CSVEGTGQADTQYF.

Concerning this clone itself: One junction end does not reproduce the germline sequence, and a read error may be involved. V gene TRBV7-7 combines with J gene TRBJ2-1, with 7 bases that match TRBD2. Germline V CDR1 and CDR2: SSHAT, FNYEAQ (reference sequence). The CDR3 runs to 15 residues. CDR3 in DNA: TGTGCTAGCAGCCCCATAGGTGCGGGAGAGGGTGAGCAGTTCTTC. It encodes CASSPIGAGEGEQFF. The full variable domain, rest sourced from reference TRBV7-7 and TRBJ2-1, is GAGVSQSPRYKVTKRGQDVTLRCDPISSHATLYWYQQALGQGPEFLTYFNYEAQPDKSGLPSDRFSAERPEGSISTLTIQRTEQRDSAMYRCASSPIGAGEGEQFFGPGTRLTVL.

This chain joins TRBV19 and TRBJ2-5; tentative D call: TRBD2 (5 bases). The CDR3 is 14 residues long. V was cut by 9 bases and J by 5 bases, with 19 bases left in between. Germline CDR1 is LNHDA and CDR2 is SQIVND (reference sequence). The chain's CDR3 is CASRRASFIETQYF. CDR3 bases: TGTGCCAGCCGTCGGGCTAGCTTTATTGAGACCCAGTACTTC.

V usage is TRBV7-6 and J usage is TRBJ2-7; perhaps TRBD1 as D (5 bases). Germline values: CDR1 SGHVS, CDR2 FNYEAQ. There are 21 residues in the CDR3. The V gene lost 5 bases and the J gene lost 0 bases, with 32 bases spanning the gap. The CDR3 coding sequence is TGTGCCAGCAGCGCATCAGTGAACAGGCGTTACCGTACCAACAGCTCCTACGAGCAGTACTTC. Translated, it gives CASSASVNRRYRTNSSYEQYF. Combining the CDR3 with reference TRBV7-6 and TRBJ2-7 gives the whole variable domain GAGVSQSPRYKVTKRGQDVALRCDPISGHVSLYWYRQALGQGPEFLTYFNYEAQQDKSGLPNDRFSAERPEGSISTLTIQRTEQRDSAMYRCASSASVNRRYRTNSSYEQYFGPGTRLTVT.

V and J are TRBV27 and TRBJ1-1; D is ambiguous. CDR3 length: 12 residues. CDR1 and CDR2 (germline): MNHEY, SMNVEV (reference sequence). Trimming removed 6 bases at V and 3 bases at J, with 8 bases between. This chain's CDR3 is CASRDSDTEAFF. CDR3 nucleotides: TGTGCCAGCAGGGACTCCGACACTGAAGCTTTCTTT.

A word on this clone: One base away lies a much larger clone, so this may be a sequencing read error. The V call is TRBV2, the J call TRBJ1-2; D is unresolved. This CDR3 has 12 amino acids. Germline loops: CDR1 SNHLY, CDR2 FYNNEI. CDR3 loop: CANSEHSYGYTF. The CDR3 nucleotides are TGTGCCAACAGTGAACACAGCTATGGCTACACCTTC.

This chain connects TRBV6-5 to TRBJ2-1, with TRBD1 matching over 7 bases. The CDR3 runs 15 residues. V lost 4 bases, J lost 2 bases, and 5 bases stayed unmatched. The germline gives CDR1 MNHEY, CDR2 SVGAGI. In DNA, the CDR3 is TGTGCCAGCAGTTGGCAGGGACAGACCTACAATGAGCAGTTCTTC. It encodes CASSWQGQTYNEQFF.